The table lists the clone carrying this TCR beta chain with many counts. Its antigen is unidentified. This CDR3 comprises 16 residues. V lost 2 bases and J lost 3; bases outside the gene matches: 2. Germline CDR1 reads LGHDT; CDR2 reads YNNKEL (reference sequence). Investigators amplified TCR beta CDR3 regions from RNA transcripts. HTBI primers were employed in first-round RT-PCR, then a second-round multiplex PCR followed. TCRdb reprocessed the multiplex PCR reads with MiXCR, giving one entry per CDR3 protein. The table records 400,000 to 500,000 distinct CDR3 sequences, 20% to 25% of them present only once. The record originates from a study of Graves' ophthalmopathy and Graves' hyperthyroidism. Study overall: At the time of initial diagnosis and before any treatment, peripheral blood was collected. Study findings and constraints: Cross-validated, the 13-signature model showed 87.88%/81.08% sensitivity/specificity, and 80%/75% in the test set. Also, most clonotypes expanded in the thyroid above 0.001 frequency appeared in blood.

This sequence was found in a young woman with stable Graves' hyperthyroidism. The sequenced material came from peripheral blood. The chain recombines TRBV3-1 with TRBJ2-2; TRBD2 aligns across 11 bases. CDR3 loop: CASSQWGLADTGELFF. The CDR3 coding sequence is TGTGCCAGCAGCCAATGGGGACTAGCGGACACCGGGGAGCTGTTTTTT.